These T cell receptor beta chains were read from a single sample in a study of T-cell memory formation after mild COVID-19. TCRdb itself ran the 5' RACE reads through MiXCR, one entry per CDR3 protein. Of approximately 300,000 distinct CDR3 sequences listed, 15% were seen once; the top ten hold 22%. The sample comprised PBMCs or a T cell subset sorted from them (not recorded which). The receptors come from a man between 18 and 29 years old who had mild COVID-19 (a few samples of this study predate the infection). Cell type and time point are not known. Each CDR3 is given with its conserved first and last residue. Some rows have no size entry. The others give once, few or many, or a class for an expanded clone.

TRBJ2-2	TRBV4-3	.	CASTQTSNTGELFF
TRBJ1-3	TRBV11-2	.	CASSLVALPSSGNTIYF
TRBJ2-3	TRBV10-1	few	CASSESGQGVSTDTQYF
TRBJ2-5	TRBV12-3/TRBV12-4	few	CASSYRGRYQETQYF
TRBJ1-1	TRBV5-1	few	CASSPLHVSTEAFF
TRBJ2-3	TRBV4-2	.	CASSHQNPGGLPYTQYF
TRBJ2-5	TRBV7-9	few	CASSATGARYQETQYF
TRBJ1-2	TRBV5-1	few	CASSEDGSTGYTF
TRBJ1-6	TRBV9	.	CASSVAGQSSYNSPLHF
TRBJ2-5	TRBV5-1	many	CASSLGDKETQYF
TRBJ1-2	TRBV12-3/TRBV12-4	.	CASTLRTGTGYTF
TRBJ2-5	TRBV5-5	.	CASSSITGWETQYF
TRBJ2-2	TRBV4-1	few	CASSLRPGQQSGELFF
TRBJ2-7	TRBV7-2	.	CASSLGPGPTYEQYF
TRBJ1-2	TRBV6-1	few	CASSEGEEYYGYTF
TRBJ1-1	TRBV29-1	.	CSVFSPLKGNTEAFF
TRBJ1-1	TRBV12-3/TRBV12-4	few	CASSRRTGRAFF
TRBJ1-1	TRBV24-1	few	CATSEAGPGRVSPNTEAFF
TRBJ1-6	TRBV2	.	CASLPDGGGNSPLHF
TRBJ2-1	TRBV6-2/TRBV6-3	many	CASSPGLAAGEQFF
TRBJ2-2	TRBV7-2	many	CASSLQGAPTGELFF
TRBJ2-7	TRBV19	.	CASSIPGGSGEQYF
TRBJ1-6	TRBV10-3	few	CAISEQGSSYNSPLHF
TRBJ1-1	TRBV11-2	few	CASSLAWGEAFF
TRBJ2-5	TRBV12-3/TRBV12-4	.	CASSPPSGGPETQYF
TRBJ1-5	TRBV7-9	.	CASSRSGTFSNQPQHF
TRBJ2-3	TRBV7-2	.	CASSRYPGSSTDTQYF
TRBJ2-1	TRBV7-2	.	CASSLRGGSGGYNEQFF
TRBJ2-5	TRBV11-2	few	CASSSRDFQWETQYF
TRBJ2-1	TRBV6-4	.	CASSPQGLAGGSGEQFF
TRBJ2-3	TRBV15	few	CATSRLLGDTQYF
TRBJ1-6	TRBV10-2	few	CASSPGTANSPLHF
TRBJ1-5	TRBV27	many	CASSKGQGGSPQHF
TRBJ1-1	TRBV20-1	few	CSAIRGGTEAFF
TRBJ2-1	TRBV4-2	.	CASSQGEGLAGYNEQFF
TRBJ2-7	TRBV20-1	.	CSASTQGKVYEQYF
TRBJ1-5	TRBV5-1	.	CASSLGTGQGQPQHF
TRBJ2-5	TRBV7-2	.	CASSVSKETQYF
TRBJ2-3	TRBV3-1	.	CASSQAPSGGDTQYF
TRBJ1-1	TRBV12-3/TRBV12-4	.	CASSSPDLRGTEAFF
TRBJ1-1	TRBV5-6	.	CASSREQGKAFF
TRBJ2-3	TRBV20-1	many	CSSRPTGSSDTQYF
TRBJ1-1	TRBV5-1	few	CASSLVRGVNTEAFF
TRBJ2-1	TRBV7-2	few	CASSTPPGTRQDGEQFF
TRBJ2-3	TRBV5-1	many	CASSLAAGISTDTQYF
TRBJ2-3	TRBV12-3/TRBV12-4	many	CASSPQEARAQYF
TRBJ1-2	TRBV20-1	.	CSASGRRFHYGYTF
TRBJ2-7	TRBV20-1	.	CSARAPTGYEQYF
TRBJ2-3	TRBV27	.	CASSPDLGLSDTQYF
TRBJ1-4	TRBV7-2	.	CASSPATFRGRNEKLFF
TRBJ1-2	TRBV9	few	CASSSNTGNYGYTF
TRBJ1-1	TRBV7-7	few	CASSFPPQGRDTEAFF
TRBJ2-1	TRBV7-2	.	CASSPAGHNEQFF